These T cell receptor beta chains were read from a single sample in a study of T cell repertoires in cytomegalovirus infection. Each CDR3 protein is one row after TCRdb ran MiXCR on the reads. The repertoire holds about 240,000 distinct CDR3 sequences, with approximately 13% as singletons. Material: PBMCs. These receptors all come from a human donor in good health (CMV status not recorded). Some clones in this sample may be carry-over from other donors' samples. The CDR3 runs from the conserved cysteine through the conserved F or W. The order of the fields is J gene, D gene, clone size, V gene, CDR3 DNA, CDR3 protein. D genes are given only for firm matches. Size tells how often a clone was seen (once, few, many) or the class of an expanded clone, and some rows leave it out.

TRBJ2-7 TRBD2 - TRBV29-1 TGCAGCGTTTCCCGGACTAGCGGCCGAAACGAGCAGTACTTC CSVSRTSGRNEQYF
TRBJ2-1 - - TRBV2 TGTGCCAGCAGGGCCGGTGGGGGGGGCACCTACAATGAGCAGTTCTTC CASRAGGGGTYNEQFF
TRBJ1-2 - few TRBV2 TGTGCCAGCAGTGATACGGGGAACTATGGCTACACCTTC CASSDTGNYGYTF
TRBJ2-7 TRBD1 few TRBV29-1 TGCAGCGTGACGGGACAGGGTTTTAACGAGCAGTACTTC CSVTGQGFNEQYF
TRBJ1-6 - - TRBV6-4 TGTGCCAGCAGGGAATCCTATAATTCACCCCTCCACTTT CASRESYNSPLHF
TRBJ1-6 - - TRBV20-1 TGCAGTGCTAGAGTACCACTCGCAGGGGCTCTCGTTGATTCACCCCTCCACTTT CSARVPLAGALVDSPLHF
TRBJ1-4 TRBD1 many TRBV20-1 TGCAGTGTCCATATATCTCCCGGGACAGGGGGCTCCACTAATGAAAAACTGTTTTTT CSVHISPGTGGSTNEKLFF
TRBJ1-2 TRBD1 - TRBV29-1 TGCAGCGTTGAAGGCGGGACAGGGGTTAATGGCTACACCTTC CSVEGGTGVNGYTF
TRBJ2-7 - many TRBV7-2 TGTGCCAGCAGCTTCCGGTACGAGCAGTACTTC CASSFRYEQYF
TRBJ1-2 TRBD1 few TRBV20-1 TGCAGTGCGTTGACAGGGTTAGTGGATGGCTACACCTTC CSALTGLVDGYTF
TRBJ2-3 - few TRBV29-1 TGCAGCGTTCCTCCCCAGGGGAGCACAGATACGCAGTATTTT CSVPPQGSTDTQYF
TRBJ1-2 - - TRBV20-1 TGCAGTGCAGACAAGTATGGCTACACCTTC CSADKYGYTF
TRBJ1-2 - - TRBV7-9 TGTGCCAGCAGCTCTTCCAACGGGGACCCTAACTATGGCTACACCTTC CASSSSNGDPNYGYTF
TRBJ2-7 - many TRBV10-3 TGTGCCTCGCGGACGGCCTCCTACGAGCAGTACTTC CASRTASYEQYF
TRBJ2-7 - many TRBV12-3/TRBV12-4 TGTGCCAGCAGGGGGACATCCCCCTACGAGCAGTACTTC CASRGTSPYEQYF
TRBJ2-3 TRBD1 few TRBV24-1 TGTGCCACCAGTGATACCGGGACAGGGGAGGCAGATACGCAGTATTTT CATSDTGTGEADTQYF
TRBJ2-6 - many TRBV7-3 TGTGCCAGCAGCTTTTTCGGGGAGGCCGGGGCCAACGTCCTGACTTTC CASSFFGEAGANVLTF
TRBJ1-3 - many TRBV7-2 TGTGCCAGCAGCTTAGCGCCGGGAGACGCTGGAAACACCATATATTTT CASSLAPGDAGNTIYF
TRBJ2-5 - - TRBV7-2 TGTGCCAGCAGCGAGAGCGGAAGGGAAGAGACCCAGTACTTC CASSESGREETQYF
TRBJ2-7 TRBD2 few TRBV7-9 TGTGCCAGCAGCTTGGGGACTACCTCCTACGAGCAGTACTTC CASSLGTTSYEQYF
TRBJ2-7 - - TRBV9 TGTGCCAGCAGCGTAGGCGGAGGGATCGGCGAGCAGTACTTC CASSVGGGIGEQYF
TRBJ2-3 TRBD2 - TRBV20-1 TGCAGTGCTAGACGGCGGGGGAGCACAGATACGCAGTATTTT CSARRRGSTDTQYF
TRBJ1-4 - many TRBV7-2 TGTGCCAGCAGCTTTGAGGACGCCGGCGGTGAAAAACTGTTTTTT CASSFEDAGGEKLFF
TRBJ2-1 TRBD2 many TRBV4-3 TGCGCCAGCAGCCAAGGGACTAGCGGTTTATACAATGAGCAGTTCTTC CASSQGTSGLYNEQFF
TRBJ2-5 - few TRBV12-5 TGTGCTAGTGAGTTCGGAGAGACCCAGTACTTC CASEFGETQYF
TRBJ2-1 - many TRBV7-3 TGTGCCCCCGCGAACAATGAGCAGTTCTTC CAPANNEQFF
TRBJ2-7 TRBD2 many TRBV7-2 TGTGCCAGCAGCTTCCAAGGCGGGAGGACGACCTACGAGCAGTACTTC CASSFQGGRTTYEQYF
TRBJ2-7 TRBD2 - TRBV7-9 TGTGCCAGCAGCTTAGACGGGGGGGCCGAGCAGTACTTC CASSLDGGAEQYF
TRBJ2-1 - few TRBV7-8 TGTGCCAGCAGGGGGAGTGGTCTTTACAATGAGCAGTTCTTC CASRGSGLYNEQFF
TRBJ1-3 - many TRBV28 TGTGCCAGCATACGACGGATTCCTCCTAGCTCTGGAAACACCATATATTTT CASIRRIPPSSGNTIYF
TRBJ2-5 - many TRBV6-1 TGTGCCAGCAGTTATAACAGCCGCTACCAAGAGACCCAGTACTTC CASSYNSRYQETQYF
TRBJ2-7 TRBD1 many TRBV28 TGTGCCAGCAGCCGCCATAGGGACAGGGGCGAGCAGTACTTC CASSRHRDRGEQYF
TRBJ1-1 - - TRBV7-9 TGTGCCAGCAGCTTAGACCGTTTTCAATCTGACACTGAAGCTTTCTTT CASSLDRFQSDTEAFF
TRBJ2-7 - - TRBV3-1 TGTGCCAGCAGCCTTCTCCCTTACGAGCAGTACTTC CASSLLPYEQYF
TRBJ2-1 - few TRBV12-3/TRBV12-4 TGTGCCAGCAGCCTCCAGAGGGGGGGAACCTACAATGAGCAGTTCTTC CASSLQRGGTYNEQFF
TRBJ2-3 TRBD1 many TRBV7-2 TGTGCCAGCAGCATCGGACAGGGCCCAGATACGCAGTATTTT CASSIGQGPDTQYF
TRBJ2-7 TRBD2 - TRBV29-1 TGCAGCGTTGACCCAGGGACTAGCGGGAATGGGCAGTACTTC CSVDPGTSGNGQYF